A selection of T cell receptor beta chains follows, all from one sample in a study of blood T cell repertoires in COVID-19. The data were produced by immunoSEQ multiplex PCR, yet TCRdb's version contains in-frame clones alone and is incomplete. Of under 200,000 clones listed, approximately 86% are singletons. Input material: peripheral blood. The receptors were sampled from a woman in her sixties or seventies who had recovered from COVID-19. CDR3s include the opening cysteine and the closing phenylalanine or tryptophan. The D gene is left open where the match is weak. Size is omitted from some rows. Given values are once, few, many or a class for expanded clones.

abundance: .; d_gene: .; v_gene: TRBV27; j_gene: TRBJ2-5; len: 16; CDR3aa: CASTPRNGVAQETQYF; CDR3nt: TGTGCCAGCACCCCCCGGAACGGGGTGGCCCAAGAGACCCAGTACTTC
abundance: .; d_gene: TRBD1; v_gene: TRBV7-9; j_gene: TRBJ2-7; len: 15; CDR3aa: CASSSGTGSSYEQYF; CDR3nt: TGTGCCAGCAGCTCCGGGACAGGAAGCTCCTACGAGCAGTACTTC
abundance: .; d_gene: .; v_gene: TRBV28; j_gene: TRBJ1-2; len: 14; CDR3aa: CASIPYDRIDGYTF; CDR3nt: TGTGCCAGCATTCCGTACGACAGGATTGATGGCTACACCTTC
abundance: .; d_gene: TRBD2; v_gene: TRBV7-6; j_gene: TRBJ2-2; len: 19; CDR3aa: CASSSPSGKAGGNTGELFF; CDR3nt: TGTGCCAGCAGCTCCCCCTCAGGGAAAGCGGGGGGGAACACCGGGGAGCTGTTTTTT
abundance: .; d_gene: TRBD1; v_gene: TRBV5-4; j_gene: TRBJ2-2; len: 16; CDR3aa: CASSQGAHSGPGELFF; CDR3nt: TGTGCCAGCAGCCAGGGGGCACACTCCGGTCCCGGGGAGCTGTTTTTT
abundance: .; d_gene: .; v_gene: TRBV5-1; j_gene: TRBJ1-1; len: 14; CDR3aa: CASSRVIGFTEAFF; CDR3nt: TGCGCCAGCAGCCGCGTTATTGGTTTTACTGAAGCTTTCTTT
abundance: .; d_gene: TRBD1; v_gene: TRBV5-5; j_gene: TRBJ1-1; len: 17; CDR3aa: CASSRHGDSKMNTEAFF; CDR3nt: TGTGCCAGCAGCCGACATGGGGACAGCAAAATGAACACTGAAGCTTTCTTT
abundance: once; d_gene: TRBD1; v_gene: TRBV15; j_gene: TRBJ2-2; len: 19; CDR3aa: CATSRARLPRGPSTGELFF; CDR3nt: TGTGCCACCAGCAGAGCCCGATTACCCAGGGGGCCGAGCACCGGGGAGCTGTTTTTT
abundance: .; d_gene: TRBD1; v_gene: TRBV6-1; j_gene: TRBJ1-6; len: 15; CDR3aa: CASSEAGQGKRTLHF; CDR3nt: TGTGCCAGCAGTGAGGCGGGACAGGGAAAACGAACCCTCCACTTT
abundance: .; d_gene: TRBD2; v_gene: TRBV4-3; j_gene: TRBJ2-7; len: 16; CDR3aa: CASSAQPTSGANEQYF; CDR3nt: TGCGCCAGCAGCGCGCAGCCGACTAGCGGGGCTAACGAGCAGTACTTC
abundance: .; d_gene: .; v_gene: TRBV7-9; j_gene: TRBJ2-5; len: 14; CDR3aa: CASSLAGPQETQYF; CDR3nt: TGTGCCAGCAGCTTAGCGGGCCCCCAAGAGACCCAGTACTTC
abundance: .; d_gene: TRBD1; v_gene: TRBV2; j_gene: TRBJ1-3; len: 14; CDR3aa: CASSVDRAGNTIYF; CDR3nt: TGTGCCAGCAGTGTAGACAGGGCCGGAAACACCATATATTTT
abundance: .; d_gene: .; v_gene: TRBV3-1/TRBV3-2; j_gene: TRBJ2-1; len: 13; CDR3aa: CASSPSRVGEQFF; CDR3nt: TGTGCCAGCAGCCCATCGAGGGTCGGGGAGCAGTTCTTC
abundance: .; d_gene: TRBD2; v_gene: TRBV28; j_gene: TRBJ2-3; len: 19; CDR3aa: CASSLTINGLAGGSDTQYF; CDR3nt: TGTGCCAGCAGTCTAACTATAAATGGACTAGCGGGGGGATCAGATACGCAGTATTTT
abundance: .; d_gene: TRBD1; v_gene: TRBV7-2; j_gene: TRBJ1-2; len: 14; CDR3aa: CASSPLTGGYGYTF; CDR3nt: TGTGCCAGCAGCCCCTTGACAGGGGGCTATGGCTACACCTTC
abundance: few; d_gene: .; v_gene: TRBV19; j_gene: TRBJ1-4; len: 15; CDR3aa: CASSIEGSPYEKLFF; CDR3nt: TGTGCCAGTAGTATAGAGGGCAGCCCCTATGAAAAACTGTTTTTT
abundance: .; d_gene: .; v_gene: TRBV12-3/TRBV12-4; j_gene: TRBJ2-3; len: 13; CDR3aa: CASSLSRDSPQYF; CDR3nt: TGTGCCAGCAGTTTATCTCGGGACTCCCCGCAGTATTTT
abundance: .; d_gene: TRBD2; v_gene: TRBV4-3; j_gene: TRBJ2-3; len: 19; CDR3aa: CASSQGIGTSGGAQDTQYF; CDR3nt: TGCGCCAGCAGCCAAGGGATTGGGACTAGCGGGGGGGCCCAAGATACGCAGTATTTT
abundance: .; d_gene: .; v_gene: TRBV30; j_gene: TRBJ1-1; len: 14; CDR3aa: CAWSRGRTYTEAFF; CDR3nt: TGTGCCTGGAGTAGAGGACGGACTTATACTGAAGCTTTCTTT
abundance: .; d_gene: .; v_gene: TRBV10-3; j_gene: TRBJ1-2; len: 14; CDR3aa: CAISELQLNYGYTF; CDR3nt: TGTGCCATCAGTGAGTTACAGCTTAACTATGGCTACACCTTC
abundance: .; d_gene: .; v_gene: TRBV7-2; j_gene: TRBJ2-3; len: 15; CDR3aa: CASSLGRGPTDTQYF; CDR3nt: TGTGCCAGCAGCTTAGGGCGGGGCCCCACAGATACGCAGTATTTT
abundance: .; d_gene: .; v_gene: TRBV2; j_gene: TRBJ1-5; len: 16; CDR3aa: CASSPPTGYSNQPQHF; CDR3nt: TGTGCCAGCAGTCCTCCGACAGGATATAGCAATCAGCCCCAGCATTTT
abundance: .; d_gene: TRBD2; v_gene: TRBV29-1; j_gene: TRBJ2-1; len: 16; CDR3aa: CSVEARLAGGPNEQFF; CDR3nt: TGCAGCGTTGAAGCCCGACTAGCGGGGGGGCCAAATGAGCAGTTCTTC
abundance: .; d_gene: .; v_gene: TRBV28; j_gene: TRBJ1-1; len: 16; CDR3aa: CASSRLQGGSGTEAFF; CDR3nt: TGTGCCAGCAGTCGGCTACAAGGCGGCAGCGGGACTGAAGCTTTCTTT
abundance: .; d_gene: .; v_gene: TRBV18; j_gene: TRBJ2-1; len: 16; CDR3aa: CASSFQEGSIVNEQFF; CDR3nt: TGTGCCAGCTCATTCCAGGAGGGTAGTATAGTAAATGAGCAGTTCTTC